This T cell receptor (beta chain) was profiled in a study of cytomegalovirus exposure and HLA in healthy donors. Study findings and constraints: In a later analysis, specific HLA alleles were associated with 16,000 or so TCR beta sequences at a 0.05 false discovery rate. Certain indistinguishable V segments, among them TRBV6-2 and TRBV6-3, were excluded.

The V end was cut by 0 bases, the J end by 2 bases, with 11 bases between. Germline V CDR1 and CDR2: SGHRS, YFSETQ. The CDR3 is 16 amino acids. Both 60 Vbeta primers and 13 Jbeta primers went into the PCR. Sequencing was performed with immunoSEQ multiplex PCR; in TCRdb, only in-frame clones are kept and a portion is missing. The table shows 180,000 or so clones, with about 80% occurring only once. The study sampled nominally healthy donors, though unrecorded immune exposures were likely. Remarks on this clone: What it binds is unknown.

The source material was PBMCs. The sequence was obtained from a man aged 35-49 years in good health and CMV-seronegative. The gene calls are TRBV5-1 and TRBJ1-4, with D possibly matching TRBD1 (5 bases). CDR3 in DNA: TGCGCCAGCAGCTTGGCGGGGGGGTACACTAATGAAAAACTGTTTTTT. It is translated as CASSLAGGYTNEKLFF. The whole variable domain, remainder taken from reference TRBV5-1 and TRBJ1-4, is KAGVTQTPRYLIKTRGQQVTLSCSPISGHRSVSWYQQTPGQGLQFLFEYFSETQRNKGNFPGRFSGRQFSNSRSEMNVSTLELGDSALYLCASSLAGGYTNEKLFFGSGTQLSVL.